This TCR beta chain comes out of a study of cytomegalovirus exposure and HLA in healthy donors. Worth noting for this clone: Antigen: not known.

Study findings and constraints: Researchers had no immune exposure information except CMV serostatus available. In vitro confirmation showed three CMV-associated chains to be CMV antigen specific.

A multiplex PCR was run with 60 Vbeta primers and 13 Jbeta primers. Produced via immunoSEQ multiplex PCR; TCRdb's table is partial and in-frame only. This table holds 200,000 to 250,000 clones. CDR1 MNHNY and CDR2 SVGAGI come from the germline V gene (reference sequence). J lost 6 bases, V lost 6 bases, and 5 bases had no gene match. CDR3 length: 12 residues. Each of the donors was a healthy bone marrow donor. The chain carries TRBV6-6 and TRBJ2-7, with 7 nucleotides matching TRBD1. The clonotype originates from a girl aged 2-10 years in good health and CMV-seropositive. The specimen was PBMCs. The CDR3 DNA reads TGTGCCAGCAGCTCCGACAGGGTCGAGCAGTACTTC. Protein product: CASSSDRVEQYF.